This TCR beta chain was identified in a study of blood T cell repertoires in COVID-19. TCRdb's copy holds only in-frame clones and misses some; the assay was immunoSEQ multiplex PCR. Of around 280,000 clones listed, 85% are singletons. Germline CDR1 reads KGHSH; CDR2 reads LQKENI. J gave up 6 bases and V 4 bases, and 14 bases lay outside the gene matches. CDR3 length: 17 residues. Specimen: peripheral blood. The chain links TRBV18 to TRBJ2-3; 9 positions agree with TRBD1. This clonotype originated in a woman in her forties or fifties with active or convalescent COVID-19. The CDR3 spells CASSQLYRDRVLDTQYF. In DNA form, the CDR3 reads TGTGCCAGCTCACAACTGTACCGGGACAGGGTCCTGGATACGCAGTATTTT.